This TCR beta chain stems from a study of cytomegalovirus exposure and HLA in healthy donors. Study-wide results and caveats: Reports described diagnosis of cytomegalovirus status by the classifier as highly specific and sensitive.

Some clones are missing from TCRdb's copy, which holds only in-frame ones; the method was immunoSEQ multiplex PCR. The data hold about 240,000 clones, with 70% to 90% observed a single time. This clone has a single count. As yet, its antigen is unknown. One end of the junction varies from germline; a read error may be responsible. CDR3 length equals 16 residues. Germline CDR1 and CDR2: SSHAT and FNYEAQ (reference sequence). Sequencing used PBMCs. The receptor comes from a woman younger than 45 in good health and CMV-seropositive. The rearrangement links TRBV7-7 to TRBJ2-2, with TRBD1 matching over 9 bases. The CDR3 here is CASSFSGQGNTGELFF. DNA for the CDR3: TGTGCTAGCAGCTTTTCGGGACAGGGAAACACCGGGGAGCTGTTTTTT.